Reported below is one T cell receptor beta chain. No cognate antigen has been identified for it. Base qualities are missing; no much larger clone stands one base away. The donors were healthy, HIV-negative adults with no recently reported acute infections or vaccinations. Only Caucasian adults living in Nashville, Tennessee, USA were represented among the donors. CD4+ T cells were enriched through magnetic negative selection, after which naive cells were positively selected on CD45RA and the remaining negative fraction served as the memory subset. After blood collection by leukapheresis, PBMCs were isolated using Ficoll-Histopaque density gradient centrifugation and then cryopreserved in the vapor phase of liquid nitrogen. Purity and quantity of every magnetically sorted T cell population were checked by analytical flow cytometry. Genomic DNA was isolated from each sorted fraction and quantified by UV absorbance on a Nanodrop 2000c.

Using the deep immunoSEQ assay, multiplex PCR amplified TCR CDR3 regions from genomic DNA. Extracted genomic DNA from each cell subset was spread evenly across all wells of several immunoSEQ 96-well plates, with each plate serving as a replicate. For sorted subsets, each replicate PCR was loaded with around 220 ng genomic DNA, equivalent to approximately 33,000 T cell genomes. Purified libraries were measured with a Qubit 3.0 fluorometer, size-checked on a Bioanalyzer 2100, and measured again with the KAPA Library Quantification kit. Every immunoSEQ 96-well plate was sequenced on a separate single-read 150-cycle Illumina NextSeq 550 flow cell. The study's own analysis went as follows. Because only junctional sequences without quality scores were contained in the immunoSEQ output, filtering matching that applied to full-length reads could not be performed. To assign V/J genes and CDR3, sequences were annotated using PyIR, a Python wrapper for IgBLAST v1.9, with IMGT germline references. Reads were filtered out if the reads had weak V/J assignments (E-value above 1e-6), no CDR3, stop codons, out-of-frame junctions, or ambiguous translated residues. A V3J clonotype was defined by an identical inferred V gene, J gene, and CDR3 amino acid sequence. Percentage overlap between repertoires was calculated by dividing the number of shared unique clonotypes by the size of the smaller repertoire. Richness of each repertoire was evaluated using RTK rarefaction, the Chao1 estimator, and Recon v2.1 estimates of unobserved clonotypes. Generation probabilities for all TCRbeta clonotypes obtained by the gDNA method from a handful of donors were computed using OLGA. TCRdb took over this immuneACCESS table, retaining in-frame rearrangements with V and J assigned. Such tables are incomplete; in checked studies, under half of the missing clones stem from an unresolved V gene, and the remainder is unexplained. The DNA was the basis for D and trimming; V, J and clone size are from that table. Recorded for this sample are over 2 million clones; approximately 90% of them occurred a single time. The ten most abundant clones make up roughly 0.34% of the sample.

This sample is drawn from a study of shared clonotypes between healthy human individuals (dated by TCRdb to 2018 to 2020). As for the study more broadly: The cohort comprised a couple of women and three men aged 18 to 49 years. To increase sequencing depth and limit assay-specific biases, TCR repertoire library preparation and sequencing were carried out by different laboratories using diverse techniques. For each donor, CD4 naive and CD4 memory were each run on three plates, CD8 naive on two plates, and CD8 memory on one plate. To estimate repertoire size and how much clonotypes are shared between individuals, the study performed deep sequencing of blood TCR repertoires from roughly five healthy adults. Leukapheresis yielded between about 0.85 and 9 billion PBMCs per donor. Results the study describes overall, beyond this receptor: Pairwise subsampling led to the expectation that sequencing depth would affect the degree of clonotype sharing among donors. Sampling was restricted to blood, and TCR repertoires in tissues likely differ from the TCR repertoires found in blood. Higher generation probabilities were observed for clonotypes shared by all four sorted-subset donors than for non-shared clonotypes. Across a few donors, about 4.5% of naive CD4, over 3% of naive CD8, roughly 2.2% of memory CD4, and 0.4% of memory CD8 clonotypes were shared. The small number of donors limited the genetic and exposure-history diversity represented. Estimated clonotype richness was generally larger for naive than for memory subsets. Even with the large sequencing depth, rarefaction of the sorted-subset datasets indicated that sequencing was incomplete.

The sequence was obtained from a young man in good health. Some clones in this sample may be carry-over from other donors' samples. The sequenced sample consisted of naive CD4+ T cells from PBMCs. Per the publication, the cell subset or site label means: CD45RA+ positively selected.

The bases read TGTGCCAGCAGTGACTCGATAGGTAATCAGCCCCAGCATTTT. This is translated as CASSDSIGNQPQHF. This chain joins TRBV6-4 to TRBJ1-5, with no confident D gene call. The germline V gene provides CDR1 MRHNA and CDR2 SNTAGT. The CDR3 runs 14 amino acids, cysteine and phenylalanine included. Of the read, only the CDR3 DNA is kept; its 42 bases are in frame from base 1. V was cut back by 0 bases and J by 4 bases, leaving a gap of 7 bases between them.